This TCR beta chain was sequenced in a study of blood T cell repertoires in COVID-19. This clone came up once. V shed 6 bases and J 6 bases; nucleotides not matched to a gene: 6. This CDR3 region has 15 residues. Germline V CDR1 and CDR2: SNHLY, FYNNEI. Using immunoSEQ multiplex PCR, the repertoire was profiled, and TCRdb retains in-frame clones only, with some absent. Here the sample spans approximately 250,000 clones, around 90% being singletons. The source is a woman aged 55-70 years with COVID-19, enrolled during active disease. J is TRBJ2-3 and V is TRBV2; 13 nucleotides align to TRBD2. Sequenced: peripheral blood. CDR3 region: CASSQGLAGSDTQYF. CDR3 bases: TGTGCCAGCAGCCAGGGACTAGCGGGAAGCGATACGCAGTATTTT.